Listed below are T cell receptor beta chains from one sample, sequenced in a study of CD8 T cells in Susac syndrome. TCRdb re-derived calls from the immunoSEQ multiplex PCR reads in MiXCR, one entry per CDR3 protein. Among 95,000 to 150,000 distinct CDR3 sequences listed, under 96% were seen once. Material for sequencing was CD4+ T cells from PBMCs. The receptors shown here come from a human donor with Susac syndrome. Both conserved end residues are part of each CDR3. A D gene is named only where the DNA matches it firmly. For some rows the clone size is stated as once, few or many, or as a class when expanded; others skip it.

TRBV28	-	TRBJ2-3	TRBD2	CASSSTSRYTDTQYF	TGTGCCAGCAGTTCGACTAGCCGTTACACAGATACGCAGTATTTT
TRBV29-1	-	TRBJ2-5	TRBD2	CSVLSGEETQYF	TGCAGCGTCCTCAGCGGGGAAGAGACCCAGTACTTC
TRBV14	-	TRBJ2-5	-	CASSQEFSTQETQYF	TGTGCCAGCAGCCAAGAATTCAGTACACAAGAGACCCAGTACTTC
TRBV30	-	TRBJ2-7	-	CACQTPGLDIYEQYF	TGTGCCTGCCAAACCCCCGGATTAGACATCTACGAGCAGTACTTC
TRBV28	-	TRBJ1-1	-	CASSLYRGQAEAFF	TGTGCCAGCAGTTTATATCGGGGGCAGGCTGAAGCTTTCTTT
TRBV2	-	TRBJ1-1	-	CASSEAEVNTEAFF	TGTGCCAGCAGTGAAGCAGAAGTTAACACTGAAGCTTTCTTT
TRBV2	-	TRBJ2-7	TRBD1	CASSLSRTGYAEQYF	TGTGCCAGCAGTCTATCGAGGACAGGGTACGCCGAGCAGTACTTC
TRBV3-1	-	TRBJ2-7	-	CASSQGRYEQYF	TGTGCCAGCAGCCAAGGCCGCTACGAGCAGTACTTC
TRBV14	once	TRBJ1-1	-	CASSNPGGSEAFF	TGTGCCAGCAGCAATCCGGGGGGCAGTGAAGCTTTCTTT
TRBV29-1	few	TRBJ2-1	TRBD1	CSADRAYNEQFF	TGCAGCGCCGACAGGGCCTACAATGAGCAGTTCTTC
TRBV30	-	TRBJ2-1	-	CAWNRVGANSYNEQFF	TGTGCCTGGAACCGAGTTGGGGCCAACTCCTACAATGAGCAGTTCTTC
TRBV12-3/TRBV12-4	-	TRBJ1-5	-	CASSHRGGFQSQHF	TGTGCCAGCAGTCACCGGGGGGGATTCCAGTCCCAGCATTTT
TRBV5-4	-	TRBJ2-3	TRBD2	CASSQPGTRGADTQYF	TGTGCCAGCAGCCAACCCGGGACTAGGGGTGCAGATACGCAGTATTTT
TRBV6-5	-	TRBJ1-1	TRBD1	CASSSRQGGDTEAFF	TGTGCCAGCAGTTCCCGACAGGGAGGGGACACTGAAGCTTTCTTT
TRBV18	-	TRBJ2-7	-	CASSLDRHYEQYF	TGTGCCAGCTCTTTGGACAGACACTACGAGCAGTACTTC
TRBV7-2	once	TRBJ2-1	-	CASSLGVGTGLFF	TGTGCCAGCAGCTTAGGAGTAGGGACTGGATTGTTCTTC
TRBV20-1	-	TRBJ2-1	-	CSARDPPPEEQFF	TGCAGTGCTAGAGACCCCCCCCCGGAGGAGCAGTTCTTC
TRBV2	-	TRBJ2-3	-	CASSDGGYTQYF	TGTGCCAGCAGTGATGGAGGCTATACGCAGTATTTT
TRBV10-3	-	TRBJ1-1	-	CAISVEGSTEAFF	TGTGCCATCAGTGTGGAGGGGTCCACTGAAGCTTTCTTT
TRBV2	-	TRBJ2-1	-	CASSEGQGGYNEQFF	TGTGCCAGCAGTGAGGGTCAGGGGGGCTACAATGAGCAGTTCTTC
TRBV5-4	-	TRBJ1-2	-	CASSNTGTGGYTF	TGTGCCAGCAGCAACACAGGGACGGGCGGCTACACCTTC
TRBV4-2	-	TRBJ1-6	-	CASSQEYQGVSYNSPLHF	TGTGCCAGCAGCCAAGAATACCAGGGTGTATCCTATAATTCACCCCTCCACTTT
TRBV5-4	-	TRBJ2-3	-	CASSSPGVDTQYF	TGTGCCAGCAGCTCCCCGGGGGTTGATACGCAGTATTTT
TRBV28	-	TRBJ1-1	-	CASSSYPLNTEAFF	TGTGCCAGCAGTTCGTACCCCTTGAACACTGAAGCTTTCTTT
TRBV28	once	TRBJ2-3	-	CASSSEGGPDTQYF	TGTGCCAGCAGTTCGGAGGGGGGGCCAGATACGCAGTATTTT
TRBV24-1	-	TRBJ1-1	-	CATSERGNTEAFF	TGTGCCACCAGTGAACGGGGGAACACTGAAGCTTTCTTT
TRBV5-1	-	TRBJ1-3	-	CASSSGAGNTIYF	TGCGCCAGCAGCTCGGGGGCTGGAAACACCATATATTTT
TRBV20-1	-	TRBJ1-1	-	CSAFPERRAFF	TGCAGTGCCTTCCCGGAAAGAAGAGCTTTCTTT
TRBV5-1	-	TRBJ2-5	-	CASSLGARTDGETQYF	TGCGCCAGCAGCTTGGGTGCCCGGACAGATGGAGAGACCCAGTACTTC
TRBV15	once	TRBJ1-4	-	CATQYPTNEKLFF	TGTGCCACCCAATATCCAACTAATGAAAAACTGTTTTTT
TRBV3-1	-	TRBJ2-2	TRBD2	CASSQERWEGRTGELFF	TGTGCCAGCAGCCAAGAACGTTGGGAGGGCCGAACCGGGGAGCTGTTTTTT
TRBV29-1	-	TRBJ2-1	-	CSVGQPGNEQFF	TGCAGCGTTGGACAGCCTGGCAATGAGCAGTTCTTC
TRBV7-2	-	TRBJ2-7	TRBD2	CASSLYGLAGEQYF	TGTGCCAGCAGCTTATATGGACTAGCGGGCGAGCAGTACTTC
TRBV30	once	TRBJ2-7	TRBD1	CAWDRAYEQYF	TGTGCCTGGGACAGGGCCTACGAGCAGTACTTC
TRBV27	-	TRBJ1-5	-	CASSYVGQPQHF	TGTGCCAGCAGTTACGTCGGGCAGCCCCAGCATTTT
TRBV29-1	-	TRBJ1-5	TRBD1	CSVPDRGRDQPQHF	TGCAGCGTCCCTGACAGGGGAAGGGATCAGCCCCAGCATTTT
TRBV5-6	-	TRBJ1-1	TRBD1	CASSSQVVAGGTEAFF	TGTGCCAGCAGCTCCCAGGTGGTGGCAGGGGGAACTGAAGCTTTCTTT
TRBV18	-	TRBJ2-2	-	CASSPLKGVGELFF	TGTGCCAGCTCACCTCTAAAGGGTGTCGGGGAGCTGTTTTTT
TRBV4-3	once	TRBJ2-2	TRBD2	CASSQGLAANTGELFF	TGCGCCAGCAGCCAAGGTCTAGCGGCGAACACCGGGGAGCTGTTTTTT
TRBV30	-	TRBJ1-1	TRBD1	CAWSVPKGQGAWNTEAFF	TGTGCCTGGAGTGTTCCCAAGGGACAGGGGGCATGGAACACTGAAGCTTTCTTT
TRBV5-1	-	TRBJ1-2	-	CASSIQDSGYGYTF	TGCGCCAGCAGCATACAGGATTCGGGCTATGGCTACACCTTC
TRBV20-1	-	TRBJ2-7	TRBD2	CSALSGSLSYEQYF	TGCAGTGCCCTTAGCGGGAGTCTCTCCTACGAGCAGTACTTC
TRBV24-1	-	TRBJ2-1	-	CATSDHDPGTNEQFF	TGTGCCACCAGTGATCATGATCCCGGTACCAATGAGCAGTTCTTC
TRBV5-4	once	TRBJ1-1	-	CASSLGAEGEAFF	TGTGCCAGCAGCTTGGGGGCAGAAGGTGAAGCTTTCTTT
TRBV6-5	-	TRBJ1-2	TRBD1	CASVPRDRAYGYTF	TGTGCCAGCGTGCCAAGGGACAGGGCCTATGGCTACACCTTC
TRBV29-1	-	TRBJ1-1	TRBD1	CSVASRGRTEAFF	TGCAGCGTTGCAAGCAGGGGGCGTACTGAAGCTTTCTTT
TRBV11-2	-	TRBJ2-5	-	CASSSQGRETQYF	TGTGCCAGCAGCTCCCAGGGTCGAGAGACCCAGTACTTC
TRBV12-3/TRBV12-4	-	TRBJ1-5	TRBD1	CATRTGVHQPQHF	TGTGCCACCCGGACAGGGGTGCATCAGCCCCAGCATTTT
TRBV7-3	-	TRBJ2-5	-	CASSPRGTLQETQYF	TGTGCCAGCAGCCCCCGGGGTACCCTACAAGAGACCCAGTACTTC
TRBV2	-	TRBJ2-3	-	CASKSSPVGTDTQYF	TGTGCCAGCAAAAGCAGTCCGGTGGGCACAGATACGCAGTATTTT
TRBV3-1	-	TRBJ2-3	TRBD1	CASSQGTVTDTQYF	TGTGCCAGCAGCCAGGGGACAGTCACAGATACGCAGTATTTT
TRBV5-1	-	TRBJ2-1	TRBD1	CASSLVAGGLDEQFF	TGCGCCAGCAGCTTGGTGGCAGGGGGCTTGGATGAGCAGTTCTTC
TRBV4-2	-	TRBJ2-1	TRBD2	CASSQLAASYNEQFF	TGTGCCAGCAGCCAACTAGCGGCTTCCTACAATGAGCAGTTCTTC
TRBV20-1	-	TRBJ1-5	-	CSAKEGNQPQHF	TGCAGTGCTAAGGAGGGGAATCAGCCCCAGCATTTT
TRBV19	-	TRBJ2-4	TRBD2	CASSSLDHPGGGNIQYF	TGTGCCAGTAGTTCGCTCGACCACCCGGGAGGGGGTAACATTCAGTACTTC
TRBV6-6	-	TRBJ1-2	TRBD1	CASSVGRDRDYGYTF	TGTGCCAGCAGTGTCGGTAGGGACAGGGACTATGGCTACACCTTC
TRBV6-2/TRBV6-3	once	TRBJ1-2	TRBD1	CASSSPGQGSFGLYTF	TGTGCCAGCAGTTCACCGGGACAGGGCTCCTTTGGCCTCTACACCTTC
TRBV27	-	TRBJ2-1	TRBD1	CASSSSRPGQGGSEQFF	TGTGCCAGCAGTTCCTCTCGCCCGGGACAGGGAGGTAGTGAGCAGTTCTTC
TRBV15	-	TRBJ1-4	-	CATSRVGREKLFF	TGTGCCACCAGCAGAGTGGGGCGTGAAAAACTGTTTTTT